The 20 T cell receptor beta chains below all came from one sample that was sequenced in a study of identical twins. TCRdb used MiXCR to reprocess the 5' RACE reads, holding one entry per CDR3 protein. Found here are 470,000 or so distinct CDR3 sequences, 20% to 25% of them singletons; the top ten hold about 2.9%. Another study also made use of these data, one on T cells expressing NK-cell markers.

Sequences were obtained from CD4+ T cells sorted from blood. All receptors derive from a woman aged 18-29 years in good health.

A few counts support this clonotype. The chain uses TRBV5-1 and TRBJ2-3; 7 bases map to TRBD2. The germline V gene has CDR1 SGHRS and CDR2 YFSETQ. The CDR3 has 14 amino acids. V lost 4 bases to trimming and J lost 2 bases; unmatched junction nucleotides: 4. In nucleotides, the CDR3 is TGCGCCAGCAGCCAGCGGGGAGCCACAGATACGCAGTATTTT. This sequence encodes CASSQRGATDTQYF.

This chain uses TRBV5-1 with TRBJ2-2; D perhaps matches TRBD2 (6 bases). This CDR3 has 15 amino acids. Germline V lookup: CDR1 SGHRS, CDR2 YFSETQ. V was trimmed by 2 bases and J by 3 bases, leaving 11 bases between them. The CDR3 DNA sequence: TGCGCCAGCAGCTTTGCGGGGTCTGACACCGGGGAGCTGTTTTTT. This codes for CASSFAGSDTGELFF.

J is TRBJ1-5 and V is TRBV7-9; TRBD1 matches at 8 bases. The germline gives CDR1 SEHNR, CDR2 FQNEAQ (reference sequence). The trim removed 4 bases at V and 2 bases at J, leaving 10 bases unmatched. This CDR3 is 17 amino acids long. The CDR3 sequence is CASSSPPGGVGNQPQHF. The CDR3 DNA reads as TGTGCCAGCAGCTCCCCTCCAGGGGGCGTTGGCAATCAGCCCCAGCATTTT.

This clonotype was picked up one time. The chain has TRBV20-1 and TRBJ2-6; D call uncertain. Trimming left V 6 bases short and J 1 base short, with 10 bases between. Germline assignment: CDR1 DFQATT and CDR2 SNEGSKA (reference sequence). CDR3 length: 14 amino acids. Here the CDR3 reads CSALAESGANVLTF. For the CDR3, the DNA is TGCAGTGCCCTGGCCGAGTCTGGGGCCAACGTCCTGACTTTC.

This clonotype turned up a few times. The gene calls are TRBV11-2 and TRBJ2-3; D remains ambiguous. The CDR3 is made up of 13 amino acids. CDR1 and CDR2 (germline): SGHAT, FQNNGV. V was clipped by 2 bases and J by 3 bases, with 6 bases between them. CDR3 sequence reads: CASSLSITDTQYF. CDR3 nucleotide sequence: TGTGCCAGCAGCTTAAGTATAACAGATACGCAGTATTTT.

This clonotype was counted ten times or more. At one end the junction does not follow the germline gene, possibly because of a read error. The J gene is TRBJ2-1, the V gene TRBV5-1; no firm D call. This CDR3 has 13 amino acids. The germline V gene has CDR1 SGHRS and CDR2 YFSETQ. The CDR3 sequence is CASSLEPYNEQFF. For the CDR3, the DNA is TGTGCCAGCAGCTTAGAGCCCTACAATGAGCAGTTCTTC.

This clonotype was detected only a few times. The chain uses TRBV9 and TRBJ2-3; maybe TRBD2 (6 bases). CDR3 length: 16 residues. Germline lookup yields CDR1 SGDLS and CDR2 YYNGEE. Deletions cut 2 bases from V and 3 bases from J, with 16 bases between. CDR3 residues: CASSVRDFSRTDTQYF. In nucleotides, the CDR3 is TGTGCCAGCAGCGTTCGGGACTTCAGCCGGACAGATACGCAGTATTTT.

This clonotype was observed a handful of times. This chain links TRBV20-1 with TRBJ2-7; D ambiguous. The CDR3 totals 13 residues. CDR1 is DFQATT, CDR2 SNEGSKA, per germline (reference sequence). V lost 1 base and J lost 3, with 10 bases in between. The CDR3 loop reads CSARVGPNYEQYF. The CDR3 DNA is TGCAGTGCTAGAGTAGGGCCAAACTACGAGCAGTACTTC.

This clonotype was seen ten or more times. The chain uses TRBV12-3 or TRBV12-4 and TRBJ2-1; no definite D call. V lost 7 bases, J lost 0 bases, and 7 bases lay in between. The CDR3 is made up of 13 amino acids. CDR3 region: CASTRSSYNEQFF. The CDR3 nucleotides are TGTGCCAGCACTAGGAGCTCCTACAATGAGCAGTTCTTC.

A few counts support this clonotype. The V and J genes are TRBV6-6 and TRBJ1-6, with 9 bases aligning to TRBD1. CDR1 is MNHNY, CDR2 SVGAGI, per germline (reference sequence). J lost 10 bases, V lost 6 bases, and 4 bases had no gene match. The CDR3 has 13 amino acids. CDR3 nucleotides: TGTGCCAGCAGGGACAGGGGAGAGTCACCCCTCCACTTT. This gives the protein CASRDRGESPLHF.

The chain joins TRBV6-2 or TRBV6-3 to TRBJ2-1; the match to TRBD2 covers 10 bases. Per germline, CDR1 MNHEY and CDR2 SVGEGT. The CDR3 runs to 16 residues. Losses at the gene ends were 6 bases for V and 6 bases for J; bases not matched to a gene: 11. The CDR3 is CASSNRRTSGGNEQFF. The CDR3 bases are TGTGCCAGCAGCAATCGCAGGACTAGCGGAGGCAATGAGCAGTTCTTC.

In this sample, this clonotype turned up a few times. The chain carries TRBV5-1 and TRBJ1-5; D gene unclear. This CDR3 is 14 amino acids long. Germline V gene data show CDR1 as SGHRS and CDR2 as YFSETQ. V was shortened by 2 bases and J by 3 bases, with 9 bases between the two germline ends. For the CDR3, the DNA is TGCGCCAGCAGCTTATACGGAACCAATCAGCCCCAGCATTTT. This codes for CASSLYGTNQPQHF. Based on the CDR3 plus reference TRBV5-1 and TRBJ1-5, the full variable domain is KAGVTQTPRYLIKTRGQQVTLSCSPISGHRSVSWYQQTPGQGLQFLFEYFSETQRNKGNFPGRFSGRQFSNSRSEMNVSTLELGDSALYLCASSLYGTNQPQHFGDGTRLSIL.

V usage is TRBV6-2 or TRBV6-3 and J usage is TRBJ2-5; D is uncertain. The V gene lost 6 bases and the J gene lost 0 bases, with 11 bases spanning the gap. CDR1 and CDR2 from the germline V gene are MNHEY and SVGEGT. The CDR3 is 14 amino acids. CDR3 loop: CASRKRQYQETQYF. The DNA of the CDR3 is TGTGCCAGCAGAAAACGGCAATACCAAGAGACCCAGTACTTC.

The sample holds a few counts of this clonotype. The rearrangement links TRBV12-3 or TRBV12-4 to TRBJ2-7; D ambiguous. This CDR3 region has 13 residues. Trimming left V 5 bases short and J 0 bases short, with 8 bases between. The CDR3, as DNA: TGTGCCAGCAGTGGCGTTTTCTCCTACGAGCAGTACTTC. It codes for CASSGVFSYEQYF.

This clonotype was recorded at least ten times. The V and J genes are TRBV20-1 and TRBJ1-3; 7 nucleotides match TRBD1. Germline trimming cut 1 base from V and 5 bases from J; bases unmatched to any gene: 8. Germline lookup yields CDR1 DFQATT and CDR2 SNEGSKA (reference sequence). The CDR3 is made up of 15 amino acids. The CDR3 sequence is CSARGGQTFRNTIYF. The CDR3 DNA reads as TGCAGTGCTAGAGGGGGACAGACCTTTAGAAACACCATATATTTT.

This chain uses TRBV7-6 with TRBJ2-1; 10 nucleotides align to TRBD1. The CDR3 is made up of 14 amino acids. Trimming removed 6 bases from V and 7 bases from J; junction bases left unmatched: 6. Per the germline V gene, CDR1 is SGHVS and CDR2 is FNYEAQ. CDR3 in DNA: TGTGCCAGCAGTTCCCGGGACAGGGGAAATGAGCAGTTCTTC. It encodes CASSSRDRGNEQFF.

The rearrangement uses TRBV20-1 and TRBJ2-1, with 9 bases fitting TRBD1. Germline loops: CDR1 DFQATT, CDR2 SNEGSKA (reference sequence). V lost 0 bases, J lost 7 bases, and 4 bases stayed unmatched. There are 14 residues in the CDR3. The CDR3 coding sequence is TGCAGTGCTAGAGACCCGACAGGGGGTAATGAGCAGTTCTTC. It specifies CSARDPTGGNEQFF.

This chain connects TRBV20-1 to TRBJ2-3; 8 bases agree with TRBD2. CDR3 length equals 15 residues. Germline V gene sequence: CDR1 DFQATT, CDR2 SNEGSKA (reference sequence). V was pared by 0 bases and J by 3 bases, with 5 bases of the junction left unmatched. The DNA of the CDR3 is TGCAGTGCTAGAGATATGGGGACTAGAACAGATACGCAGTATTTT. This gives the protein CSARDMGTRTDTQYF.

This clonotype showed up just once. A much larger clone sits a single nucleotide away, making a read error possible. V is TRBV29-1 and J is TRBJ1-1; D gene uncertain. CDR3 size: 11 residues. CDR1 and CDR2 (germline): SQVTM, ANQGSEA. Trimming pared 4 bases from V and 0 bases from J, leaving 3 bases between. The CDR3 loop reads CSVGLNTEAFF. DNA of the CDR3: TGCAGCGTTGGACTGAACACTGAAGCTTTCTTT.

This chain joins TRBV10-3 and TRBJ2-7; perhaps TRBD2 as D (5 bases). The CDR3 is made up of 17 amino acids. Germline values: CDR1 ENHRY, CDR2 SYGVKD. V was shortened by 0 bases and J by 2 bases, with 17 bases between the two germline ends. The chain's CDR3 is CAISESYRGPQTYEQYF. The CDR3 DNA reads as TGTGCCATCAGTGAGTCTTACCGCGGGCCACAAACCTACGAGCAGTACTTC.